This T cell receptor beta chain came from a study of glioma-infiltrating T cells after dendritic cell vaccination. Study summary: Monocyte-derived dendritic cells, cultured 6 to 8 days with IL-4 and GM-CSF, were pulsed with autologous tumor lysate.

Study-level results: Higher TCR clonality did not directly relate to longer survival.

The data were produced by immunoSEQ multiplex PCR, yet TCRdb's version contains in-frame clones alone and is incomplete. The table shows about 92,000 clones, with 65% to 90% occurring only once. Note on this clone: Its specificity is unknown.

Germline CDR1 SNHLY, CDR2 FYNNEI. The CDR3 is made up of 14 amino acids. Trimming took off 5 bases at V and 2 bases at J, with 11 bases between the two ends. This sample comprised blood, obtained before dendritic cell vaccination. The rearrangement uses TRBV2 and TRBJ2-3; tentatively, D is TRBD1 (6 bases). The clonotype originates from a human donor with glioblastoma. The CDR3 coding sequence is TGTGCCAGCAGTCGGACAGTTTCCACAGATACGCAGTATTTT. As protein: CASSRTVSTDTQYF.